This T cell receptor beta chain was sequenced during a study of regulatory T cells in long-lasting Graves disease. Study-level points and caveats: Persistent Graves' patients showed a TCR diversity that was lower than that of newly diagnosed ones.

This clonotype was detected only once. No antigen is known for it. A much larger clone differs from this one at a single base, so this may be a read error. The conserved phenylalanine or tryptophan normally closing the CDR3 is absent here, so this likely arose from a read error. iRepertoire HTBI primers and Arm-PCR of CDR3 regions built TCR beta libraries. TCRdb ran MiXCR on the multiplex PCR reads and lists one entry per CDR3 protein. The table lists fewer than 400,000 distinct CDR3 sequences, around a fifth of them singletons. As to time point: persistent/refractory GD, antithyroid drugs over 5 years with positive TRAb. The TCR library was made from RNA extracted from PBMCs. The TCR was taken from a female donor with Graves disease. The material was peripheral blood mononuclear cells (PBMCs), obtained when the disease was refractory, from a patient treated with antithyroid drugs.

The CDR3 protein is CASTSRGVGQPQHC. The CDR3, as DNA: TGTGCCAGCACCTCCCGAGGGGTAGGACAGCCCCAGCATTGT. The chain joins TRBV6-1 to TRBJ1-5; D possibly corresponds to TRBD1 (5 bases). The CDR3 is 14 residues long. V was shortened by 7 bases and J by 7 bases, with 17 bases between the two germline ends. Per the germline V gene, CDR1 is MNHNS and CDR2 is SASEGT.